What follows are 11 T cell receptor beta chains derived from one specimen sequenced in a study of blood T cell repertoires in COVID-19. Some clones are missing from TCRdb's copy, which holds only in-frame ones; the method was immunoSEQ multiplex PCR. The sample carries tens of thousands of clones, less than 95% recorded once. Sequenced input: peripheral blood. The source of these receptors is a man aged 50-60 years with acute or convalescent COVID-19.

The rearrangement links TRBV7-9 to TRBJ2-1; 9 bases line up with TRBD2. Trimming took 5 bases from V and 6 from J; bases not matched to a gene: 5. There are 14 residues in the CDR3. Germline V lookup: CDR1 SEHNR, CDR2 FQNEAQ (reference sequence). CDR3 sequence reads: CASSLGLAVNEQFF. The CDR3 nucleotides read TGTGCCAGCAGCCTGGGACTAGCTGTCAATGAGCAGTTCTTC.

The chain employs TRBV3-1 (or the pseudogene TRBV3-2) and TRBJ2-2, with D perhaps matching TRBD2 (6 bases). The germline gives CDR1 LGHDT, CDR2 YNNKEL (reference sequence). The CDR3 contains 16 residues. Trimming stripped 3 bases from V and 2 bases from J, with 13 bases between. In DNA, the CDR3 is TGTGCCAGCAGCCACATCAGCGGGCGAAACACCGGGGAGCTGTTTTTT. It encodes CASSHISGRNTGELFF.

This sequence joins TRBV6-2 or TRBV6-3 and TRBJ1-5, with TRBD1 identical over 11 bases. The germline V gene encodes CDR1 MNHEY and CDR2 SVGEGT. Trimming cost V 2 bases and J 3 bases; bases outside gene matches: 9. This CDR3 comprises 18 residues. CDR3 coding DNA: TGTGCCAGCAGTTACCCCCCGGGACAGGGGGTGTTCAATCAGCCCCAGCATTTT. It is translated as CASSYPPGQGVFNQPQHF.

This chain uses TRBV3-1 (or the pseudogene TRBV3-2) with TRBJ1-2; 7 positions match TRBD1. This CDR3 region has 17 residues. V shed 0 bases, J shed 0 bases, and the junction held 7 bases outside the gene matches. Germline loops: CDR1 LGHDT, CDR2 YNNKEL (reference sequence). CDR3 in amino acids: CASSQEAGGSANYGYTF. The CDR3 region has the DNA TGTGCCAGCAGCCAAGAGGCAGGGGGGTCAGCTAACTATGGCTACACCTTC.

This clone was detected only a few times. CDR3 residues: CASSLSPGQGRATYNSPLHF. The CDR3 DNA sequence: TGTGCCAGCAGCCTCTCACCGGGACAGGGGCGAGCTACATATAATTCACCCCTCCACTTT. The chain is built from TRBV3-1 (or the pseudogene TRBV3-2) and TRBJ1-6; 10 positions agree with TRBD1. Germline loops: CDR1 LGHDT, CDR2 YNNKEL (reference sequence). Germline trimming cut 4 bases from V and 4 bases from J; bases unmatched to any gene: 16. The CDR3 covers 20 residues.

This chain joins TRBV24-1 and TRBJ2-5, with 9 positions matching TRBD1. Germline-derived CDR1 and CDR2 are KGHDR and SFDVKD. CDR3 size: 15 residues. Trimming cost V 4 bases and J 1 base; bases outside gene matches: 3. The DNA of the CDR3 is TGTGCCACCAGTGAGGGACAGGGATTCCAAGAGACCCAGTACTTC. Translated, it gives CATSEGQGFQETQYF.

The rearrangement joins TRBV5-1 to TRBJ2-3; maybe TRBD2 (6 bases). V was cut by 0 bases and J by 0 bases, with 11 bases left in between. Germline V gives CDR1 SGHRS, CDR2 YFSETQ. The CDR3 is 16 amino acids. The CDR3 DNA reads TGCGCCAGCAGCTTGGTGGGGGAGGTTAGCACAGATACGCAGTATTTT. This encodes CASSLVGEVSTDTQYF.

This chain connects TRBV5-1 to TRBJ1-6; 7 positions agree with TRBD1. V lost 4 bases and J lost 8; bases outside the gene matches: 6. The CDR3 totals 14 residues. Per germline, CDR1 SGHRS and CDR2 YFSETQ. CDR3 sequence (DNA): TGCGCCAGCAGCCCACGGGGACAGTATTCACCCCTCCACTTT. Translation gives CASSPRGQYSPLHF.

The genes are TRBV27 and TRBJ2-2, with TRBD2 matching 11 bases. The junction had 8 bases not matched to a gene; V was cut back by 5 bases and J by 6 bases. The germline V gene encodes CDR1 MNHEY and CDR2 SMNVEV (reference sequence). The CDR3 is 16 amino acids. DNA of the CDR3: TGTGCCAGCAGTAGGCGGCTAGCGGGGGGAGCCGGGGAGCTGTTTTTT. This gives the protein CASSRRLAGGAGELFF.

J is TRBJ1-4 and V is TRBV5-1; D is perhaps TRBD1 (5 bases). Trimming pared 0 bases from V and 5 bases from J, leaving 8 bases between. This CDR3 has 14 amino acids. CDR1 is SGHRS, CDR2 YFSETQ, per germline. CDR3 nucleotide sequence: TGCGCCAGCAGCTTGGTGGGGCGGAATGAAAAACTGTTTTTT. Translating it yields CASSLVGRNEKLFF. Looking up the rest from reference TRBV5-1 and TRBJ1-4 gives the full variable domain: KAGVTQTPRYLIKTRGQQVTLSCSPISGHRSVSWYQQTPGQGLQFLFEYFSETQRNKGNFPGRFSGRQFSNSRSEMNVSTLELGDSALYLCASSLVGRNEKLFFGSGTQLSVL.

The chain links TRBV5-1 to TRBJ1-5; D gene ambiguous. Germline V lookup: CDR1 SGHRS, CDR2 YFSETQ. This CDR3 comprises 16 residues. Between the trimmed V and J ends, which lost 4 bases and 1 base, there was a span of 15 bases. CDR3 nucleotide sequence: TGCGCCAGCAGCCCCCTTGGACTGGAAAGCAATCAGCCCCAGCATTTT. Translation gives CASSPLGLESNQPQHF.